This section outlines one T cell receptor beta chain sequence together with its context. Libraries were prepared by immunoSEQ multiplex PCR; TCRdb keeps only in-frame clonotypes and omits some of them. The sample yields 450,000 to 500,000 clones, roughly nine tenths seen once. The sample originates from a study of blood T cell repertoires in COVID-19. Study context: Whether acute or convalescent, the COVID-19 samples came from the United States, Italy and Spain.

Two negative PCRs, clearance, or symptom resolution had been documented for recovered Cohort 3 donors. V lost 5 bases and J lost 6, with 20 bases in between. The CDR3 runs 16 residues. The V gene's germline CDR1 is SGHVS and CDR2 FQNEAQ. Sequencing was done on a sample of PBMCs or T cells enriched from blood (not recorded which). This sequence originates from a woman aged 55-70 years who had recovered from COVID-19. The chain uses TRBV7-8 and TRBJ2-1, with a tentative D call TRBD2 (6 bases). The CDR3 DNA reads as TGTGCCAGCAGCCGAAATCCTGGACTGGGGGGCAATGAGCAGTTCTTC. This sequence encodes CASSRNPGLGGNEQFF.